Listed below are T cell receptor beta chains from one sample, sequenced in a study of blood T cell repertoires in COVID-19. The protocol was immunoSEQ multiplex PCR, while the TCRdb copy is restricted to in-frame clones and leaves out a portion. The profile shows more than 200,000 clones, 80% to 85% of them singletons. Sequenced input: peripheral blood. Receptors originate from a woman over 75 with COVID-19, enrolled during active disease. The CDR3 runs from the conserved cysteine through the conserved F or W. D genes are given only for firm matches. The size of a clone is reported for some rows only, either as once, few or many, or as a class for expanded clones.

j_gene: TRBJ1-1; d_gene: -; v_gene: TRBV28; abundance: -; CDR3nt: TGTGCCAGCAGCCCCCACGGGGGGGCGCTGACTGAAGCTTTCTTT; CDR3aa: CASSPHGGALTEAFF
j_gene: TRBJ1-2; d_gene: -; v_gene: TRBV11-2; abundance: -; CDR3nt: -; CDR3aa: CASSGDFGEGYTF
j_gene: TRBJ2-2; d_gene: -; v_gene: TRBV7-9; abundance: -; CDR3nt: TGTGCCAGCAGCCTAACCGCCCCGCAGGGCCACACCGGGGAGCTGTTTTTT; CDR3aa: CASSLTAPQGHTGELFF
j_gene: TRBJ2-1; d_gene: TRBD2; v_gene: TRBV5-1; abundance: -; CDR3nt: TGCGCCAGCAGCTTAGCAAGCGGGGGGTCTTACAATGAGCAGTTCTTC; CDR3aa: CASSLASGGSYNEQFF
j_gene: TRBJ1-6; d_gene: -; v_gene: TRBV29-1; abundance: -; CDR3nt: TGCAGCGCCCTGGGGCCGAATTCACCCCTCCACTTT; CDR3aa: CSALGPNSPLHF
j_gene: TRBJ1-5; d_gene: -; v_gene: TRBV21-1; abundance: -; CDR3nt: TGTGCCAAGACACTCCTTTGGTGTTTTAAGTATCAGGCCCAGCATTTT; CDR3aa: CAKTLLWCFKYQAQHF
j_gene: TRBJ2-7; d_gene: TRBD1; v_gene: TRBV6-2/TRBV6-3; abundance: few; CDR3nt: TGTGCCAGCAGCGATCCGGGACAGAGTTCCGAGCAGTACTTC; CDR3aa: CASSDPGQSSEQYF
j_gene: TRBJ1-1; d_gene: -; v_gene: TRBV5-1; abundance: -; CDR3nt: TGCGCCAGCAGCTTGGCGGGGTCTGAAGCTTTCTTT; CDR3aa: CASSLAGSEAFF
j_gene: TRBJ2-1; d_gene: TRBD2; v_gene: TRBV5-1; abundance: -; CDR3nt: TGCGCCAGCAGCAATCGACTAGCCGATGAGCAGTTCTTC; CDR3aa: CASSNRLADEQFF
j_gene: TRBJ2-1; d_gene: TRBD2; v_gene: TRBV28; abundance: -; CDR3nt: TGTGCCAGCAGTCGCGGGAGGCCCTCCTACAATGAGCAGTTCTTC; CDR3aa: CASSRGRPSYNEQFF
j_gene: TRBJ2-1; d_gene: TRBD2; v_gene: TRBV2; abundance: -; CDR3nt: TGTGCCAGCAGGTCTGGACTAGCGGGGACAAATGAGCAGTTCTTC; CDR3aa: CASRSGLAGTNEQFF
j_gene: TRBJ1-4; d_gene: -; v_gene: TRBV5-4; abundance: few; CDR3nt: TGTGCCAGCAGCCGGGGGGGGAATGAAAAACTGTTTTTT; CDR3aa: CASSRGGNEKLFF
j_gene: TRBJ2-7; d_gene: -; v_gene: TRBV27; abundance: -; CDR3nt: TGTGCCAGCAGGCCGGCGGGGCAGGGCTACGAGCAGTACTTC; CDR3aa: CASRPAGQGYEQYF
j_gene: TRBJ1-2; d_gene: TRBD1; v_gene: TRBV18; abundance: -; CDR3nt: TGTGCCAGCACCGCCTTGACAGGGAACTATGGCTACACCTTC; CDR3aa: CASTALTGNYGYTF
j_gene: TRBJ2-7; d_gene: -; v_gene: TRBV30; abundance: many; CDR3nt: TGTGCCTGGGAATCGAGGGCTACCTACGAGCAGTACTTC; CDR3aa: CAWESRATYEQYF
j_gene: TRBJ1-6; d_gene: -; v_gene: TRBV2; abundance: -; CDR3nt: TGTGCCAGCGGCCAACAGGGTAATTCACCCCTCCACTTT; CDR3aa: CASGQQGNSPLHF
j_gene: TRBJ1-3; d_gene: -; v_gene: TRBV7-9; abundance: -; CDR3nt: TGTGCCAGCAGCCCCTCAGGTCGGGGGGCTACTGGAAACACCATATATTTT; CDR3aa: CASSPSGRGATGNTIYF
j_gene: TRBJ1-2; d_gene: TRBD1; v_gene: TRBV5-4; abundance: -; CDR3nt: TGTGCCAGCAGCCAGCATGGGACAGGACCCTATGGCTACACCTTC; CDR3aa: CASSQHGTGPYGYTF
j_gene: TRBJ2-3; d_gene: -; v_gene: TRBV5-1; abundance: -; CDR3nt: TGCGCCAGCAGCTTTTTGCTTAGCCAAACAGATACGCAGTATTTT; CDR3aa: CASSFLLSQTDTQYF
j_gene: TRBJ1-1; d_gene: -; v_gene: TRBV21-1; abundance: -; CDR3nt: TGTGCCAGCAGCAGTGACAGGGTGAACACTGAAGCTTTCTTT; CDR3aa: CASSSDRVNTEAFF
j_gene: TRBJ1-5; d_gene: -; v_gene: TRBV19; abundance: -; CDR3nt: TGTGCCAGTAGTATATTGTCGACGGAGTCCCATCAGCCCCAGCATTTT; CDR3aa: CASSILSTESHQPQHF
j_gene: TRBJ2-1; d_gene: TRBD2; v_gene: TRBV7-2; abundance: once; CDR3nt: TGTGCCAGCAGCCTACTTCCTCCCGGGGCGGGGGACTACAATGAGCAGTTCTTC; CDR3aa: CASSLLPPGAGDYNEQFF
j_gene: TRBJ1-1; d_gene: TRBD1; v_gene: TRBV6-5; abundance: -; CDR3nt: TGTGCCAGCCAATCAGACAGGGGAGCTTTCTTT; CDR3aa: CASQSDRGAFF
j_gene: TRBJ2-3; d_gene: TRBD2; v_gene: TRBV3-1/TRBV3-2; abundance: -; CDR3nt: TGTGCCAGCTGGGCTAGCGGGGGGTCAGACACAGATACGCAGTATTTT; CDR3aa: CASWASGGSDTDTQYF
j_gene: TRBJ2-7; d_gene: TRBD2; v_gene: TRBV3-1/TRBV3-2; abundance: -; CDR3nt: TGTGCCAGCAGCCAAGTTGGGACTAGGAGCTCCTACGAGCAGTACTTC; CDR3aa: CASSQVGTRSSYEQYF
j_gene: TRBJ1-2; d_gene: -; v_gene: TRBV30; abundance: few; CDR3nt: TGTGCGCTCGTCTGGCAGAACTATGGCTACACCTTC; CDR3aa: CALVWQNYGYTF
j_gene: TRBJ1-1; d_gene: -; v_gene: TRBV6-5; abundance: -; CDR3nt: TGTGCCAGCAGTCCGCCCCATACAGGGAACACTGAAGCTTTCTTT; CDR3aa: CASSPPHTGNTEAFF
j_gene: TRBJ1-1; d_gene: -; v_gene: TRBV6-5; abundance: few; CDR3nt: TGTGCCAGCAGTTACTCGGGGGGTCGGGCGAACACTGAAGCTTTCTTT; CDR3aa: CASSYSGGRANTEAFF
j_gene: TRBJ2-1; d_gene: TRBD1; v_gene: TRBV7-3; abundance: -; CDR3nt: TGTGCCAGCAGCTTAAAGGGTTCCCAGGGGGCCTACAATGAGCAGTTCTTC; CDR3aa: CASSLKGSQGAYNEQFF
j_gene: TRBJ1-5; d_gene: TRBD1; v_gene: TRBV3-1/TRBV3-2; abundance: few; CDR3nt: TGTGCCAGCAGCCAGGGGGGACAGTATCAGCCCCAGCATTTT; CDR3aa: CASSQGGQYQPQHF
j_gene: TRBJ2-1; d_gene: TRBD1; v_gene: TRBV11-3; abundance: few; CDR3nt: TGTGCCAGCAGCTTGGGACAGAGTGAGCAGTTCTTC; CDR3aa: CASSLGQSEQFF
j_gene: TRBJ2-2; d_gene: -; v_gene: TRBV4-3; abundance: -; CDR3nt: TGCGCCAGCAGCCAAGAGCTCTTAAGCCGGGAGCTGTTTTTT; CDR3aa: CASSQELLSRELFF
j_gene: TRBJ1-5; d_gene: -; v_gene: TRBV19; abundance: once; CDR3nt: TGTGCCAGTAGTCTCCCCGACAGGAGCAATCAGCCCCAGCATTTT; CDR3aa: CASSLPDRSNQPQHF
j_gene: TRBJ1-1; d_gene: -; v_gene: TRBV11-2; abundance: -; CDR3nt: TGTGCCAGCAGCGCCACTCTCCAGACTGTAAGAGGAGCTTTCTTT; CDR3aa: CASSATLQTVRGAFF
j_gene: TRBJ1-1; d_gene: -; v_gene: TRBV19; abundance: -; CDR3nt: TGTGCCAGTAGTATGGGGCGGGGCAGGACTGAAGCTTTCTTT; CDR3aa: CASSMGRGRTEAFF
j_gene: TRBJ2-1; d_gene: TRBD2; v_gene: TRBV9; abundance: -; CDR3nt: TGTGCCAGCAGCCCTAGGGCGGGAGGGTATAATGAGCAGTTCTTC; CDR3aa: CASSPRAGGYNEQFF
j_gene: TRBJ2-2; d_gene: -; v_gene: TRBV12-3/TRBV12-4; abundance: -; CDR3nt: TGTGCCAGCAGTTCCGGACTCGAATTCCAGCTGTTTTTT; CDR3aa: CASSSGLEFQLFF
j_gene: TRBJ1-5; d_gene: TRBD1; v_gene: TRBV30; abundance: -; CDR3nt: TGTGCCTGGGCACAGGGGGCCACCCCAAATCAGCCCCAGCATTTT; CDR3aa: CAWAQGATPNQPQHF
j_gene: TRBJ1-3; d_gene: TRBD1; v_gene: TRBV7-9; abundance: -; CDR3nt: TGTGCCAGCAGCTTGTCTTTAGGGACAGGGGGAAACACCATATATTTT; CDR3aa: CASSLSLGTGGNTIYF
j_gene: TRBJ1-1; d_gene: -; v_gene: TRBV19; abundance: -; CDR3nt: TGTGCCAGCCTCATATCGGTCGCCTCGGGGGAAGCTTTCTTT; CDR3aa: CASLISVASGEAFF
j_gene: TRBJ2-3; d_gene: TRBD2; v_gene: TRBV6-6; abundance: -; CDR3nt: TGTGCCAGCAGTTACGGGACTAGCGGGGTAGATACGCAGTATTTT; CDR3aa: CASSYGTSGVDTQYF
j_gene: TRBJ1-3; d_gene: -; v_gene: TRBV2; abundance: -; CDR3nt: TGTGCCAGCAGTGAACAGGGAAACACCATATATTTT; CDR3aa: CASSEQGNTIYF
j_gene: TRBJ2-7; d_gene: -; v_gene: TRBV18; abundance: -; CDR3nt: TGTGCCAGCTCGAACGGAGGGCCACACTACGAGCAGTACTTC; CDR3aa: CASSNGGPHYEQYF
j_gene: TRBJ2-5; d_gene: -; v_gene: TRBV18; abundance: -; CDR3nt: TGTGCCAGCTCACCACCGGGCCCCCAAGAGACCCAGTACTTC; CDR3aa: CASSPPGPQETQYF
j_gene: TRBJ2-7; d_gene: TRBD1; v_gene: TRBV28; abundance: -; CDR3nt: TGTGCCAGCAGTCGGGGACAGATCTCCTACGAGCAGTACTTC; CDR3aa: CASSRGQISYEQYF
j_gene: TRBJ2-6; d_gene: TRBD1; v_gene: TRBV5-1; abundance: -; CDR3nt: TGCGCCAGCGGAGACGGGACAGGGACTGGGGCCAACGTCCTGACTTTC; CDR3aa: CASGDGTGTGANVLTF
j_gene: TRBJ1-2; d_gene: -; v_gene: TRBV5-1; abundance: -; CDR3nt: TGCGCCAGCAGTTTACAGGTGCCGGGTGGCTACACCTTC; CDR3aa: CASSLQVPGGYTF
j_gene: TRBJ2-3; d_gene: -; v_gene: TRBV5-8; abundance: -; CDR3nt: TGTGCCAGCAGCTTCCCTAGCCCAGATACGCAGTATTTT; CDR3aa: CASSFPSPDTQYF
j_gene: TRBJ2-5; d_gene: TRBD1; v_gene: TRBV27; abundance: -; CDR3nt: TGTGCCAGCAGGTCCCCGGGACAGGGGGCCGGCAAGACCCAGTACTTC; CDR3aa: CASRSPGQGAGKTQYF
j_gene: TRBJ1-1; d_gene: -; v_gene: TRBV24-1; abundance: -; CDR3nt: TGTGCCACCAGTGACTCTGGGACAAGGGAAGGGGCTTTCTTT; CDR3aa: CATSDSGTREGAFF
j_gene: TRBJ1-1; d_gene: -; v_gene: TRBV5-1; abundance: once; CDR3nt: TGCGCCAGCAGCGGTGAGATGAGGGAAACTGAAGCTTTCTTT; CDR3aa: CASSGEMRETEAFF
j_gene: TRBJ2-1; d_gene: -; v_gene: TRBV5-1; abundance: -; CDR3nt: TGCGCCAGCAGCAAGAGTCCCCTAGAGGGCCTCTCCTACAATGAGCAGTTCTTC; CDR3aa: CASSKSPLEGLSYNEQFF
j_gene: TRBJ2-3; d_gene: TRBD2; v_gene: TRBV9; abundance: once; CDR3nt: TGTGCCAGCAGCGTAGCTCTAGCGGGAGGGCCAGGCACAGATACGCAGTATTTT; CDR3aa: CASSVALAGGPGTDTQYF
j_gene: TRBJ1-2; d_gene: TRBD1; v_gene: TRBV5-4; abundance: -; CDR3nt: TGTGCCAGCAGCTTACAGGGGGGCTATGGCTACACCTTC; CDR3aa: CASSLQGGYGYTF
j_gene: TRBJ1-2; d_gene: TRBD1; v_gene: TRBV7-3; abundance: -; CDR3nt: TGTGCCAGCAGCACCACGGGACAGGGGTACTATGGCTACACCTTC; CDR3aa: CASSTTGQGYYGYTF